Listed below are T cell receptor beta chains from one sample, sequenced in a study of blood T cells in healthy people across ages. TCRdb reprocessed the 5' RACE reads with MiXCR, giving one entry per CDR3 protein. Seen here are hundreds of thousands of distinct CDR3 sequences, under 65% observed once, and the top ten hold around 37%. Input material: blood. These receptors were collected from a man aged 60-69 years in good health. Both conserved end residues are part of each CDR3. The order of the fields is V gene, clone size, D gene, J gene, CDR3 protein, CDR3 DNA. A D gene is named only where the DNA matches it firmly. The size entry is marked missing in some rows and otherwise reads once, few, many or a size class.

TRBV5-1	NA	NA	TRBJ2-7	CASSYGPSSYEQYF	TGCGCCAGCAGCTACGGGCCGAGCTCCTACGAGCAGTACTTC
TRBV18	NA	NA	TRBJ1-2	CASSSTGSSSDYGYTF	TGTGCCAGCTCATCTACAGGGAGTTCTTCTGACTATGGCTACACCTTC
TRBV4-2	NA	TRBD2	TRBJ2-2	CASSHLLAGGANTGELFF	TGTGCCAGCAGCCATCTACTAGCGGGGGGCGCGAACACCGGGGAGCTGTTTTTT
TRBV7-2	NA	TRBD2	TRBJ2-1	CASSLTSGGLRNEQFF	TGTGCCAGCAGCCTGACTAGCGGGGGGCTCCGCAATGAGCAGTTCTTC
TRBV6-5	few	NA	TRBJ2-6	CASSYGRAGVRGANVLTF	TGTGCCAGCAGTTATGGCAGGGCTGGGGTACGTGGGGCCAACGTCCTGACTTTC
TRBV12-3/TRBV12-4	NA	NA	TRBJ2-7	CASSPRYDAYEQYF	TGTGCCAGCAGTCCTAGGTACGATGCCTACGAGCAGTACTTC
TRBV10-3	NA	NA	TRBJ2-5	CAISNPVAGETQYF	TGTGCCATCAGTAACCCGGTAGCTGGGGAGACCCAGTACTTC
TRBV3-1	NA	NA	TRBJ1-1	CAGRDWGTEAFF	TGTGCCGGCAGGGATTGGGGCACTGAAGCTTTCTTT
TRBV7-2	NA	TRBD2	TRBJ2-1	CASSRSGGRGNEQFF	TGTGCCAGCAGCCGAAGCGGGGGCCGGGGCAATGAGCAGTTCTTC
TRBV5-4	NA	NA	TRBJ1-6	CAGSLRTLNSPLHF	TGTGCCGGCAGCCTACGGACCCTCAATTCACCCCTCCACTTT
TRBV18	NA	TRBD2	TRBJ2-7	CASSPIRGVYEQYF	TGTGCCAGCTCACCAATCCGGGGGGTCTACGAGCAGTACTTC
TRBV5-1	few	NA	TRBJ1-2	CASRRENYGYTF	TGCGCCAGCAGAAGGGAAAACTATGGCTACACCTTC
TRBV7-9	NA	NA	TRBJ1-1	CASSPSWTTEAFF	TGTGCCAGCAGCCCGTCCTGGACTACTGAAGCTTTCTTT
TRBV29-1	NA	NA	TRBJ2-7	CSVEGQRSYEQYF	TGCAGCGTTGAAGGTCAGCGCAGCTACGAGCAGTACTTC
TRBV21-1	NA	NA	TRBJ1-2	CASSKIVKQLQKNYGYTF	TGTGCCAGCAGTAAGATAGTTAAACAGCTCCAAAAGAACTATGGCTACACCTTC
TRBV20-1	NA	TRBD1	TRBJ2-5	CSARDLTGETQYF	TGCAGTGCTAGAGACCTGACAGGGGAGACCCAGTACTTC
TRBV28	few	TRBD1	TRBJ1-2	CASRQGDGYGYTF	TGTGCCAGTAGACAGGGGGATGGCTATGGCTACACCTTC
TRBV5-1	NA	TRBD2	TRBJ2-5	CASSLSGGANLETQYF	TGCGCCAGCAGCCTTAGCGGGGGGGCCAATTTGGAGACCCAGTACTTC
TRBV10-3	NA	TRBD1	TRBJ2-3	CAISDSQGSTDTQYF	TGTGCCATCAGTGATTCACAGGGGAGCACAGATACGCAGTATTTT
TRBV7-9	NA	NA	TRBJ2-1	CASTGPIYNEQFF	TGTGCCAGTACGGGACCTATTTACAATGAGCAGTTCTTC
TRBV5-1	few	NA	TRBJ2-1	CASSLDQGISYNEQFF	TGCGCCAGCAGCTTGGATCAGGGGATTTCCTACAATGAGCAGTTCTTC
TRBV11-2	NA	TRBD2	TRBJ2-7	CASSSLAGGYEQYF	TGTGCCAGCAGCTCGCTAGCGGGGGGGTACGAGCAGTACTTC
TRBV2	NA	NA	TRBJ1-1	CASSLQGSAEAFF	TGTGCCAGCAGCCTCCAGGGAAGCGCCGAAGCTTTCTTT
TRBV5-1	few	NA	TRBJ2-3	CASSLERDTQYF	TGCGCCAGCAGCTTGGAGAGGGATACGCAGTATTTT
TRBV11-2	few	NA	TRBJ1-4	CASSLASWNEKLFF	TGTGCCAGCAGCTTAGCCAGCTGGAATGAAAAACTGTTTTTT
TRBV7-9	once	TRBD1	TRBJ2-1	CASSLTGEAVNEQFF	TGTGCCAGCAGCTTGACAGGGGAGGCGGTCAATGAGCAGTTCTTC